This T cell receptor (beta chain) was captured by sequencing in a study of regulatory T cells in long-lasting Graves disease. Relying on iRepertoire HTBI primers and Arm-PCR of CDR3 regions, the team built TCR beta libraries. TCRdb used MiXCR to reprocess the multiplex PCR reads, holding one entry per CDR3 protein. Of 400,000 to 550,000 distinct CDR3 sequences in the sample, about a sixth were seen once. CDR1 SNHLY and CDR2 FYNNEI come from the germline V gene. The V gene lost 5 bases and the J gene lost 2 bases, with 10 bases spanning the gap. This CDR3 is 14 amino acids long. Regarding time point: newly diagnosed GD, antithyroid drugs for less than 3 months. The authors made the TCR library using RNA they extracted from PBMCs. This clonotype was counted many times. This same sample was also part of a study on T cells in Graves' hyperthyroidism and ophthalmopathy.

This receptor was taken from a woman aged 30 to 39 with Graves disease. The rearrangement uses TRBV2 and TRBJ2-1; D might be TRBD2 (6 bases). The input for sequencing was peripheral blood mononuclear cells (PBMCs), taken at new diagnosis, from a patient treated with antithyroid drugs. CDR3 in amino acids: CASSLTSTYNEQFF. CDR3 nucleotide sequence: TGTGCCAGCAGTCTCACTAGCACCTACAATGAGCAGTTCTTC.